These T cell receptor beta chains were read from a single sample in a study of blood T cells in healthy people across ages. One entry per CDR3 protein results from TCRdb running MiXCR on the 5' RACE reads. The sample contains around 900,000 distinct CDR3 sequences, approximately 50% of which appear only once. The specimen was blood. These receptors all come from a woman aged 60-75 years in good health. CDR3s include the opening cysteine and the closing phenylalanine or tryptophan. A D gene is named only where the DNA matches it firmly. Clone size is given for some rows only: seen once, a few or many times, or a class if the clone is expanded.

cdr3_nt: TGCAGCGTTGAAGATAAAGCGGGAGCGTCCTCCTTCAACAATGAGCAGTTCTTC; cdr3_aa: CSVEDKAGASSFNNEQFF; cdr3_length: 18; d_call: TRBD2; j_call: TRBJ2-1; clone_size: .; v_call: TRBV29-1
cdr3_nt: TGTGCCAGCAGTTATACGGGACTAGCGTACGAGCAGTACTTC; cdr3_aa: CASSYTGLAYEQYF; cdr3_length: 14; d_call: TRBD2; j_call: TRBJ2-7; clone_size: .; v_call: TRBV28
cdr3_nt: TGCAGTGCTAGAGACCCGCTACCTCGGACAGGGTGGAAAGATGAGCAGTTCTTC; cdr3_aa: CSARDPLPRTGWKDEQFF; cdr3_length: 18; d_call: TRBD1; j_call: TRBJ2-1; clone_size: few; v_call: TRBV20-1
cdr3_nt: TGTGCCACTTCGAGGGACATTCAGTACTTC; cdr3_aa: CATSRDIQYF; cdr3_length: 10; d_call: .; j_call: TRBJ2-4; clone_size: .; v_call: TRBV14
cdr3_nt: TGCAGTGCTAGACCGGGACTAGCGGTCTACGAGCAGTACTTC; cdr3_aa: CSARPGLAVYEQYF; cdr3_length: 14; d_call: TRBD2; j_call: TRBJ2-7; clone_size: few; v_call: TRBV20-1
cdr3_nt: TGTGCCAGCAGCTTAGCTAGGGGCGGGCTATCCTACGAGCAGTACTTC; cdr3_aa: CASSLARGGLSYEQYF; cdr3_length: 16; d_call: .; j_call: TRBJ2-7; clone_size: few; v_call: TRBV7-6
cdr3_nt: TGCGCCAGCAGGACGGATAGGACCACGAGTGAGCAGTTCTTC; cdr3_aa: CASRTDRTTSEQFF; cdr3_length: 14; d_call: .; j_call: TRBJ2-1; clone_size: .; v_call: TRBV5-1
cdr3_nt: TGTGCCAGCAGCTTAGTAGGGGCCCGCACAGATACGCAGTATTTT; cdr3_aa: CASSLVGARTDTQYF; cdr3_length: 15; d_call: .; j_call: TRBJ2-3; clone_size: .; v_call: TRBV7-6
cdr3_nt: TGTGCCAGCAGTTCGCTGACTAGTACCCGAGATACGCAGTATTTT; cdr3_aa: CASSSLTSTRDTQYF; cdr3_length: 15; d_call: .; j_call: TRBJ2-3; clone_size: few; v_call: TRBV27
cdr3_nt: TGTGCCAGCAGTTATCCCGACAGGGAGGTCGGAGAGACCCAGTACTTC; cdr3_aa: CASSYPDREVGETQYF; cdr3_length: 16; d_call: .; j_call: TRBJ2-5; clone_size: .; v_call: TRBV6-6
cdr3_nt: TGCAGTGCTGCGGACGGGAGAAACTATGGCTACACCTTC; cdr3_aa: CSAADGRNYGYTF; cdr3_length: 13; d_call: .; j_call: TRBJ1-2; clone_size: .; v_call: TRBV20-1
cdr3_nt: TGCAGCGTTGTAGTTTACAATGAGCAGTTCTTC; cdr3_aa: CSVVVYNEQFF; cdr3_length: 11; d_call: .; j_call: TRBJ2-1; clone_size: .; v_call: TRBV29-1
cdr3_nt: TGTGCCAGCAGCACCCCAGCGGGAGCGGGCACAGATACGCAGTATTTT; cdr3_aa: CASSTPAGAGTDTQYF; cdr3_length: 16; d_call: TRBD2; j_call: TRBJ2-3; clone_size: few; v_call: TRBV9
cdr3_nt: TGTGCCAGCAGTGACGAGGCGGGCAGCTACAATGAGCAGTACTTC; cdr3_aa: CASSDEAGSYNEQYF; cdr3_length: 15; d_call: .; j_call: TRBJ2-7; clone_size: .; v_call: TRBV6-4
cdr3_nt: TGTGCCAGCAGTCCACCGGGCCTAGGTGTGGCCACAGATACGCAGTATTTT; cdr3_aa: CASSPPGLGVATDTQYF; cdr3_length: 17; d_call: .; j_call: TRBJ2-3; clone_size: .; v_call: TRBV7-9
cdr3_nt: TGTGCCAGCAGCCAAAGAACGGAGGTTGGCTCACCCCTCCACTTT; cdr3_aa: CASSQRTEVGSPLHF; cdr3_length: 15; d_call: .; j_call: TRBJ1-6; clone_size: .; v_call: TRBV14
cdr3_nt: TGTGCCAGCAGCCAAGGACAGAACACTGAAGCTTTCTTT; cdr3_aa: CASSQGQNTEAFF; cdr3_length: 13; d_call: .; j_call: TRBJ1-1; clone_size: few; v_call: TRBV3-1
cdr3_nt: TGCGCCAGCAGCTCGGACAGGGGGCCCAACGAGCAGTACTTC; cdr3_aa: CASSSDRGPNEQYF; cdr3_length: 14; d_call: TRBD1; j_call: TRBJ2-7; clone_size: .; v_call: TRBV5-1
cdr3_nt: TGTGCCAGCAGCTTTAGCGAGACCTACGAGCAGTACTTC; cdr3_aa: CASSFSETYEQYF; cdr3_length: 13; d_call: .; j_call: TRBJ2-7; clone_size: .; v_call: TRBV7-9
cdr3_nt: TGCGCCAGCAGCCAAGATAAGGAGGGGTCCTACAATGAGCAGTTCTTC; cdr3_aa: CASSQDKEGSYNEQFF; cdr3_length: 16; d_call: .; j_call: TRBJ2-1; clone_size: .; v_call: TRBV4-1
cdr3_nt: TGCAGTGCTAGAGATCCGTGGGCGATCCAAGAGACCCAGTACTTC; cdr3_aa: CSARDPWAIQETQYF; cdr3_length: 15; d_call: .; j_call: TRBJ2-5; clone_size: once; v_call: TRBV20-1
cdr3_nt: TGCAGTGCTAGAGATGGCAGGAACGGGTTCTTC; cdr3_aa: CSARDGRNGFF; cdr3_length: 11; d_call: .; j_call: TRBJ2-1; clone_size: .; v_call: TRBV20-1
cdr3_nt: TGTGCCAGCAGTTACTTTCAGGGACCCAATTCACCCCTCCACTTT; cdr3_aa: CASSYFQGPNSPLHF; cdr3_length: 15; d_call: .; j_call: TRBJ1-6; clone_size: few; v_call: TRBV6-6
cdr3_nt: TGTGCCAGCACTATGAGACAGCACTATGGCTACACCTTC; cdr3_aa: CASTMRQHYGYTF; cdr3_length: 13; d_call: .; j_call: TRBJ1-2; clone_size: .; v_call: TRBV6-2/TRBV6-3
cdr3_nt: TGCGCCAGCAGCTTGGAAGGGGACTACGAGTACAATGAGCAGTTCTTC; cdr3_aa: CASSLEGDYEYNEQFF; cdr3_length: 16; d_call: TRBD2; j_call: TRBJ2-1; clone_size: .; v_call: TRBV5-1
cdr3_nt: TGTGCCAGCAGCCTCGGGCAGACAGATACGCAGTATTTT; cdr3_aa: CASSLGQTDTQYF; cdr3_length: 13; d_call: .; j_call: TRBJ2-3; clone_size: .; v_call: TRBV28
cdr3_nt: TGCAGTACGGACAGGGGAGAAAAACTGTTTTTT; cdr3_aa: CSTDRGEKLFF; cdr3_length: 11; d_call: TRBD1; j_call: TRBJ1-4; clone_size: .; v_call: TRBV20-1
cdr3_nt: TGTGCCAGCAGCTTGGGTTCGGGAAAGGACAAGCAGTACTTC; cdr3_aa: CASSLGSGKDKQYF; cdr3_length: 14; d_call: .; j_call: TRBJ2-5; clone_size: .; v_call: TRBV5-5
cdr3_nt: TGTGCCAGCTCACCTTTCCAGGGGGTGCAGTATTTT; cdr3_aa: CASSPFQGVQYF; cdr3_length: 12; d_call: TRBD1; j_call: TRBJ2-3; clone_size: .; v_call: TRBV18
cdr3_nt: TGTGCCAGCAGTTTGGCATACAGCGTAGCCTACGAGCAGTACTTC; cdr3_aa: CASSLAYSVAYEQYF; cdr3_length: 15; d_call: .; j_call: TRBJ2-7; clone_size: .; v_call: TRBV28
cdr3_nt: TGCAGCGTTCTGGGCGCTACTACGACTAGCGGGAGGGCCGACGGTGAGCAGTACTTC; cdr3_aa: CSVLGATTTSGRADGEQYF; cdr3_length: 19; d_call: TRBD2; j_call: TRBJ2-5; clone_size: .; v_call: TRBV29-1
cdr3_nt: TGTGCCAGCAGCCAAGGTCAGGACTATGGCTACACCTTC; cdr3_aa: CASSQGQDYGYTF; cdr3_length: 13; d_call: .; j_call: TRBJ1-2; clone_size: .; v_call: TRBV4-2
cdr3_nt: TGTGCCAGCAGCTTATCCACAGCTGGGGAGCAGTACTTC; cdr3_aa: CASSLSTAGEQYF; cdr3_length: 13; d_call: .; j_call: TRBJ2-7; clone_size: .; v_call: TRBV7-2
cdr3_nt: TGTGCCAGCAGTACGGATGGCGGTGGCTACACCTTC; cdr3_aa: CASSTDGGGYTF; cdr3_length: 12; d_call: .; j_call: TRBJ1-2; clone_size: .; v_call: TRBV2
cdr3_nt: TGCAGCGCTCAGACAGGGGGAGAGACCCAGTACTTC; cdr3_aa: CSAQTGGETQYF; cdr3_length: 12; d_call: TRBD1; j_call: TRBJ2-5; clone_size: .; v_call: TRBV29-1
cdr3_nt: TGTGCCAGCAGCTTACCCCCCCCCGGGGCGCAGTATTTT; cdr3_aa: CASSLPPPGAQYF; cdr3_length: 13; d_call: .; j_call: TRBJ2-3; clone_size: .; v_call: TRBV7-8
cdr3_nt: TGCAGTGCGCATCTAGCAAGAGCGCAGTATTTT; cdr3_aa: CSAHLARAQYF; cdr3_length: 11; d_call: .; j_call: TRBJ2-3; clone_size: .; v_call: TRBV20-1
cdr3_nt: TGCGCCAGCAGCCCCGAATCTAGCTATGGCTACACCTTC; cdr3_aa: CASSPESSYGYTF; cdr3_length: 13; d_call: .; j_call: TRBJ1-2; clone_size: .; v_call: TRBV5-1
cdr3_nt: TGCAGTGTCAGAGAGTTGGCAACTAATGAAAAACTGTTTTTT; cdr3_aa: CSVRELATNEKLFF; cdr3_length: 14; d_call: .; j_call: TRBJ1-4; clone_size: .; v_call: TRBV20-1
cdr3_nt: TGTGCCAGCAGTTTAAGGAATCAGCCCCAGCATTTT; cdr3_aa: CASSLRNQPQHF; cdr3_length: 12; d_call: .; j_call: TRBJ1-5; clone_size: .; v_call: TRBV12-3/TRBV12-4
cdr3_nt: TGTGCCAGCAGAGACGGACAGGGGGGTAGCTATGGCTACACCTTC; cdr3_aa: CASRDGQGGSYGYTF; cdr3_length: 15; d_call: TRBD1; j_call: TRBJ1-2; clone_size: .; v_call: TRBV2
cdr3_nt: TGTGCCAGCAGTGCCCCATCTAGCGGGGGCACAGATACGCAGTATTTT; cdr3_aa: CASSAPSSGGTDTQYF; cdr3_length: 16; d_call: TRBD2; j_call: TRBJ2-3; clone_size: .; v_call: TRBV28
cdr3_nt: TGCGCCAGCAGCCAGACCCGTTTAAGGACAGGGACCTACGAGCAGTACTTC; cdr3_aa: CASSQTRLRTGTYEQYF; cdr3_length: 17; d_call: TRBD1; j_call: TRBJ2-7; clone_size: few; v_call: TRBV4-1
cdr3_nt: TGTGCCAGCAGTTACTTATTGTCCGCAACAAGCTCTGGGGCCAACGTCCTGACTTTC; cdr3_aa: CASSYLLSATSSGANVLTF; cdr3_length: 19; d_call: .; j_call: TRBJ2-6; clone_size: many; v_call: TRBV6-5
cdr3_nt: TGTGCCAGCAGTTTATATTTTCTGCGGGAGGGCCTCCGCACAGATACGCAGTATTTT; cdr3_aa: CASSLYFLREGLRTDTQYF; cdr3_length: 19; d_call: TRBD2; j_call: TRBJ2-3; clone_size: few; v_call: TRBV28
cdr3_nt: TGTGCCAACGCCCGAGTGCTGGGCAATGAGCAGTTCTTC; cdr3_aa: CANARVLGNEQFF; cdr3_length: 13; d_call: .; j_call: TRBJ2-1; clone_size: many; v_call: TRBV12-3/TRBV12-4
cdr3_nt: TGTGCCAGCAGCGGGACTAGCGGGAGTAACGCCTACAATGAGCAGTTCTTC; cdr3_aa: CASSGTSGSNAYNEQFF; cdr3_length: 17; d_call: TRBD2; j_call: TRBJ2-1; clone_size: .; v_call: TRBV7-2
cdr3_nt: TGTGCCAGCAGTTACCACGGTTGGGAGACCCAGTACTTC; cdr3_aa: CASSYHGWETQYF; cdr3_length: 13; d_call: .; j_call: TRBJ2-5; clone_size: .; v_call: TRBV6-5
cdr3_nt: TGCAGTGCCCGCTCCTCAGGGGGGGTCCCCTACGAGCAGTACTTC; cdr3_aa: CSARSSGGVPYEQYF; cdr3_length: 15; d_call: .; j_call: TRBJ2-7; clone_size: .; v_call: TRBV20-1
cdr3_nt: TGCGCCAGCAGCTCGGTTCTAGCGGGAGGGCCGGAAGAGACCCAGTACTTC; cdr3_aa: CASSSVLAGGPEETQYF; cdr3_length: 17; d_call: TRBD2; j_call: TRBJ2-5; clone_size: .; v_call: TRBV5-1
cdr3_nt: TGTGCCAGCAGCCAAACCGGGACTCGCTACAATGAGCAGTTCTTC; cdr3_aa: CASSQTGTRYNEQFF; cdr3_length: 15; d_call: .; j_call: TRBJ2-1; clone_size: .; v_call: TRBV3-1
cdr3_nt: TGCGCCAGCAGCCAACCCCGGTTGCGGTTGAGCACAGATACGCGGTATTTT; cdr3_aa: CASSQPRLRLSTDTRYF; cdr3_length: 17; d_call: .; j_call: TRBJ2-3; clone_size: few; v_call: TRBV4-1
cdr3_nt: TGTGCCAGCAGCCCTTGGTGGGACATCTACGAGCAGTACTTC; cdr3_aa: CASSPWWDIYEQYF; cdr3_length: 14; d_call: .; j_call: TRBJ2-7; clone_size: few; v_call: TRBV12-3/TRBV12-4
cdr3_nt: TGCGCCAGCAGCTTCGGCGACCCTGGAAACACCATATATTTT; cdr3_aa: CASSFGDPGNTIYF; cdr3_length: 14; d_call: .; j_call: TRBJ1-3; clone_size: .; v_call: TRBV5-1
cdr3_nt: TGTGCCAGCAGTTTAGGGGAGACTGGTGGCTACACCTTC; cdr3_aa: CASSLGETGGYTF; cdr3_length: 13; d_call: .; j_call: TRBJ1-2; clone_size: many; v_call: TRBV12-3/TRBV12-4
cdr3_nt: TGTGCCAGCAGCCAAGATTTGGCTAGCTTTTCCGGGGAGCTGTTTTTT; cdr3_aa: CASSQDLASFSGELFF; cdr3_length: 16; d_call: .; j_call: TRBJ2-2; clone_size: few; v_call: TRBV4-2
cdr3_nt: TGTGCCAGCAGCTCGGGACTAGACCCAGATACGCAGTATTTT; cdr3_aa: CASSSGLDPDTQYF; cdr3_length: 14; d_call: TRBD2; j_call: TRBJ2-3; clone_size: .; v_call: TRBV6-2/TRBV6-3